This TCR beta chain stems from a study of control samples from healthy donors and cancer patients (dated by TCRdb to the early 2020s). To note about this clone: Its antigen is currently not known. No per-base quality is available; no much larger clone lies one base away.

Receptors were amplified or captured by the immunoSEQ multiplex PCR assay. TCRdb holds this immuneACCESS table with in-frame rearrangements only. Some clones are missing; in checked studies, unresolved V genes explain under half, and the rest has no known cause. Recorded for this sample are around 140,000 clones; around 90% of them occurred a single time. Of the sample, under 9% falls within the top ten clones. The specimen was blood. This TCR was recovered from a man in his late teens or twenties in good health.

The nucleotide sequence is given as TGTGCCAGCAGTTTATCGCGGACTGAAGCTTTCTTT. Its translation reads: CASSLSRTEAFF. The chain employs TRBV12-3 or TRBV12-4 and TRBJ1-1; no D segment can be confidently identified. The junction carries 6 bases between V and J, which are trimmed by 2 bases and 5 bases respectively. Taken from cysteine to phenylalanine, the CDR3 has 12 residues. Solely the CDR3 DNA is kept, with 36 bases framed from the first base.